One sample yielded the 7 T cell receptor beta chains listed below, sequenced in a study of cytomegalovirus exposure and HLA in healthy donors. A multiplex PCR was run with 60 Vbeta primers and 13 Jbeta primers. Measured with immunoSEQ multiplex PCR; TCRdb has only the in-frame clones, and not every one. The table lists about 150,000 clones, approximately 86% of them singletons. Source material: PBMCs. The receptors stem from a woman in her forties or fifties in good health and CMV-seropositive.

V gene TRBV10-3 combines with J gene TRBJ1-6; 7 nucleotides agree with TRBD1. Germline CDR1 is ENHRY and CDR2 is SYGVKD. V shed 10 bases, J shed 3 bases, and the junction held 9 bases outside the gene matches. This CDR3 is 15 amino acids long. The CDR3 sequence: CASSTGDNYNSPLHF. CDR3 bases: TGTGCCAGCTCAACAGGGGACAACTATAATTCACCCCTCCACTTT.

Note on this clone: Other nucleotide sequences from this sample produce the same CDR3. J is TRBJ1-1 and V is TRBV29-1; D may be TRBD1 (6 bases). This CDR3 comprises 11 residues. Trimming cost V 4 bases and J 5 bases, with 8 bases left between them. Germline-derived CDR1 and CDR2 are SQVTM and ANQGSEA. DNA for the CDR3: TGCAGCGTTGGAGGGGGTACTGAAGCTTTCTTT. The encoded protein is CSVGGGTEAFF.

The V gene is TRBV10-2, the J gene TRBJ1-1, with D maybe TRBD1 (6 bases). V was shortened by 0 bases and J by 4 bases, with 9 bases between the two germline ends. The CDR3 is 14 amino acids. The V gene's germline CDR1 is WSHSY and CDR2 SAAADI. CDR3 DNA: TGCGCCAGCAGTGAGTCAGGGGGTTCCACTGAAGCTTTCTTT. This gives the protein CASSESGGSTEAFF.

The rearrangement joins TRBV29-1 to TRBJ2-7; 7 bases are shared with TRBD1. The CDR3 length is 12 residues. The junction had 3 bases not matched to a gene; V was cut back by 4 bases and J by 3 bases. Germline CDR1 reads SQVTM; CDR2 reads ANQGSEA. CDR3 protein: CSVGQGGYEQYF. The CDR3 nucleotides read TGCAGCGTTGGACAGGGCGGCTACGAGCAGTACTTC.

This chain connects TRBV19 to TRBJ2-1; D may be TRBD1 (6 bases). Germline CDR1 LNHDA, CDR2 SQIVND (reference sequence). The CDR3 loop spans 15 amino acids. Trimming shortened V by 8 bases and J by 7 bases, and 21 bases separated the two germline ends. The CDR3 nucleotides read TGTGCCAGTGCTATAGGACAGCACACATTGAATGAGCAGTTCTTC. Translation: CASAIGQHTLNEQFF.

The chain carries TRBV12-5 and TRBJ2-2, with 11 bases matching TRBD1. V shed 6 bases and J 5 bases; nucleotides not matched to a gene: 11. From germline, CDR1 is LGHNT and CDR2 FRNRAP. The CDR3 runs 17 residues. The CDR3 reads CASGPGQGARGTGELFF. DNA for the CDR3: TGTGCTAGTGGCCCAGGACAGGGGGCGCGAGGGACCGGGGAGCTGTTTTTT.

The chain links TRBV7-3 to TRBJ1-3, with D unclear. Trimming removed 5 bases at V and 4 bases at J, with 15 bases between. The V gene's germline CDR1 is SGHTA and CDR2 FQGTGA. The CDR3 has 15 residues. The CDR3: CASSQEEATGNTIYF. The CDR3 DNA follows: TGTGCCAGCAGCCAAGAGGAGGCAACCGGAAACACCATATATTTT.